Below, 16 T cell receptor beta chains from the same sample are listed, as sequenced in a study of shared clonotypes between healthy human individuals. The repertoire was sequenced with immunoSEQ multiplex PCR; TCRdb's copy has only in-frame clones and lacks some. The sample has some 690,000 clones; around 91% are singletons. Sequencing was carried out using memory CD8+ T cells from PBMCs. The sample's subset: CD45RO+ cells pooled with CCR7-negative TemRA cells. The receptors shown here come from a young man in good health. Some clones in this sample may be carry-over from other donors' samples.

J is TRBJ2-1 and V is TRBV5-4, with TRBD2 matching over 8 bases. The V segment lost 4 bases and the J segment 7 bases; nucleotides outside the gene matches: 10. The CDR3 covers 15 residues. Germline V lookup: CDR1 SGHNT, CDR2 YYREEE (reference sequence). CDR3 protein: CASSLKRERVNEQFF. The CDR3 DNA follows: TGTGCCAGCAGCCTAAAGCGGGAGAGGGTTAATGAGCAGTTCTTC.

This clone was recorded many times. The chain has TRBV15 and TRBJ1-1; D unresolved. This CDR3 has 13 amino acids. Germline lookup yields CDR1 LNHNV and CDR2 YYDKDF (reference sequence). V shed 6 bases and J shed 4 bases, with 12 bases lying between them. The chain's CDR3 is CATSYSRATEAFF. CDR3 coding DNA: TGTGCCACCAGTTACTCACGAGCCACTGAAGCTTTCTTT.

The chain uses TRBV5-1 and TRBJ2-2, with TRBD1 as a possible D gene (6 bases). The CDR3 extends over 17 amino acids. V gave up 0 bases and J gave up 0 bases, with 12 bases separating them. Per the germline V gene, CDR1 is SGHRS and CDR2 is YFSETQ. CDR3 bases: TGCGCCAGCAGCTTGGACCGGGACAACCCGAACACCGGGGAGCTGTTTTTT. It codes for CASSLDRDNPNTGELFF.

This sequence joins TRBV27 and TRBJ1-2; unclear D gene. Germline V gene sequence: CDR1 MNHEY, CDR2 SMNVEV (reference sequence). With 2 bases removed from V and 6 bases from J, the gap between germline ends came to 13 bases. CDR3 length equals 14 residues. The DNA for the CDR3 is TGTGCCAGCAGTTTAAGGTTGGGATTAGATGGCTACACCTTC. This translates into CASSLRLGLDGYTF.

This clone appeared a single time. The chain joins TRBV9 to TRBJ2-2; D might be TRBD2 (6 bases). The CDR3 covers 16 residues. Looked up from germline, CDR1 is SGDLS and CDR2 is YYNGEE. V was pared by 3 bases and J by 4 bases, with 16 bases between. CDR3 coding DNA: TGTGCCAGCAGCGGACGACTAGATCTGGGCACCGGGGAGCTGTTTTTT. Amino acids: CASSGRLDLGTGELFF.

Concerning this clone: This CDR3 is also generated by other DNA sequences in the sample. The J gene is TRBJ2-3, the V gene TRBV27; D perhaps matches TRBD1 (5 bases). Germline V gene lookup returns CDR1 MNHEY and CDR2 SMNVEV (reference sequence). The CDR3 is 14 residues long. V was pared by 3 bases and J by 2 bases, with 9 bases between. CDR3 sequence reads: CASSFRGSTDTQYF. In DNA form, the CDR3 reads TGTGCCAGCAGTTTTAGGGGTTCCACAGATACGCAGTATTTT.

The chain recombines TRBV7-6 with TRBJ2-2; weak D call: TRBD1 (6 bases). This CDR3 has 17 amino acids. CDR1 is SGHVS, CDR2 FNYEAQ, per germline. Trimming stripped 1 base from V and 1 base from J, with 13 bases between. CDR3 region: CASSLVLVDRNTGELFF. In DNA, the CDR3 is TGTGCCAGCAGCTTAGTGCTAGTGGACAGGAACACCGGGGAGCTGTTTTTT.

The CDR3 here is CSVGDSYGYTF. The CDR3 DNA is TGCAGCGTGGGGGACAGCTATGGCTACACCTTC. The chain combines TRBV29-1 with TRBJ1-2; 7 bases align to TRBD1. The V segment lost 6 bases and the J segment 4 bases; nucleotides outside the gene matches: 2. CDR1 and CDR2 from the germline V gene are SQVTM and ANQGSEA. The CDR3 totals 11 residues.

The chain recombines TRBV9 with TRBJ2-7; D gene uncertain. CDR1 is SGDLS, CDR2 YYNGEE, per germline. The CDR3 consists of 14 residues. V shed 2 bases and J shed 0 bases, with 9 bases lying between them. CDR3 residues: CASSVTGNSYEQYF. The CDR3 coding sequence is TGTGCCAGCAGCGTGACCGGTAACTCCTACGAGCAGTACTTC.

The chain joins TRBV30 to TRBJ2-3; 9 nucleotides match TRBD1. With V trimmed by 0 bases and J by 15 bases, 7 bases remained unmatched. The germline V gene encodes CDR1 GTSNPN and CDR2 SVGIG (reference sequence). The CDR3 length is 12 residues. DNA of the CDR3: TGTGCCTGGAGTGTACGCGGACAGGGGCTCTATTTT. Translating gives CAWSVRGQGLYF.

This chain uses TRBV11-2 with TRBJ2-1; D might be TRBD2 (5 bases). CDR3 length: 13 amino acids. Germline V gene data show CDR1 as SGHAT and CDR2 as FQNNGV. Trimming took off 5 bases at V and 6 bases at J, with 11 bases between the two ends. This CDR3 reads CASSVAYGNEQFF. As DNA, the CDR3 is TGTGCCAGCAGCGTAGCGTACGGCAATGAGCAGTTCTTC.

V usage is TRBV4-1 and J usage is TRBJ2-7; 8 bases are shared with TRBD2. The germline V gene encodes CDR1 MGHRA and CDR2 YSYEKL. Trimming removed 4 bases from V and 5 bases from J; junction bases left unmatched: 13. The CDR3 consists of 16 residues. Here the CDR3 reads CASSPHVGRAQDEQYF. As DNA, the CDR3 is TGCGCCAGCAGCCCCCATGTCGGGAGGGCCCAGGACGAGCAGTACTTC.

This clone was recorded only once. The gene calls are TRBV6-6 and TRBJ2-3; maybe TRBD2 (6 bases). The CDR3 extends over 15 amino acids. The V gene's germline CDR1 is MNHNY and CDR2 SVGAGI (reference sequence). Trimming pared 3 bases from V and 2 bases from J, leaving 12 bases between. The chain's CDR3 is CASSYFGSDTDTQYF. The CDR3 DNA follows: TGTGCCAGCAGTTATTTCGGGAGCGACACAGATACGCAGTATTTT.

This clone was seen once. The V call is TRBV7-3, the J call TRBJ2-1; 9 bases align to TRBD2. CDR1 SGHTA and CDR2 FQGTGA come from the germline V gene. The CDR3 extends over 14 amino acids. The trim removed 2 bases at V and 4 bases at J, leaving 0 bases unmatched. This CDR3 is CASSLLAGYNEQFF. CDR3 DNA sequence: TGTGCCAGCAGCTTACTAGCGGGATACAATGAGCAGTTCTTC.

The V call is TRBV9, the J call TRBJ2-1, with 11 bases matching TRBD2. V dropped 0 bases and J dropped 6; count of bases not matched to a gene: 8. Germline V gene lookup returns CDR1 SGDLS and CDR2 YYNGEE. The CDR3 sequence is 17 residues long. CDR3: CASSVGGGTSGTNEQFF. The CDR3 DNA follows: TGTGCCAGCAGCGTAGGGGGCGGGACTAGCGGTACCAATGAGCAGTTCTTC.

This clone was counted once. This chain connects TRBV4-1 to TRBJ2-6; the D is unclear. The germline gives CDR1 MGHRA, CDR2 YSYEKL. V lost 5 bases to trimming and J lost 0 bases, with 17 bases between them. The CDR3 sequence is 18 residues long. The CDR3 DNA reads TGCGCCAGCAGCAAGACCCCCGGAATAGGCTCTGGGGCCAACGTCCTGACTTTC. This sequence encodes CASSKTPGIGSGANVLTF.